This T cell receptor (beta chain) appears in the sequencing data of a study of blood T cells in healthy people across ages. Background on the study: Roughly one uniquely barcoded beta molecule per two T cells was captured. General study points: The percentage of naive T cells correlated strongly with TCR beta diversity.

The CDR3 runs 13 residues. V was cut by 3 bases and J by 0 bases, with 7 bases left in between. From germline, CDR1 is DFQATT and CDR2 SNEGSKA (reference sequence). Only a few counts were recorded for this clonotype. What it binds is not known. Through a sample-barcoded 5' primer and a J-beta primer mix, a second PCR was run for roughly 6 to 12 cycles. A single record per CDR3 protein comes from TCRdb applying MiXCR to the 5' RACE reads. The table includes 450,000 to 700,000 distinct CDR3 sequences, 25% to 30% detected once. The material sequenced was blood. This TCR was recovered from a woman aged 70-85 years in good health. The chain carries TRBV20-1 and TRBJ2-3, with D hard to call. The CDR3 nucleotides are TGCAGTGCTAGGGCCAGAAGCACAGATACGCAGTATTTT. It yields the protein CSARARSTDTQYF.